This record concerns one T cell receptor beta chain sequence. This table comes from immunoSEQ multiplex PCR, and its TCRdb copy is limited to in-frame clones, with some not included. The table has roughly 53,000 clones, 80% to 95% seen once. This entry comes from a study of T cell changes during pregnancy in multiple sclerosis. With V trimmed by 4 bases and J by 4 bases, 15 bases remained unmatched. Germline CDR1 is SGHNT and CDR2 is YYREEE (reference sequence). The CDR3 has 19 amino acids. The clonotype originates from a female donor with multiple sclerosis, enrolled in a pregnancy study. Specimen: CD4+ T cells from peripheral blood mononuclear cells, collected in the third trimester of pregnancy. The V gene is TRBV5-4, the J gene TRBJ2-1; TRBD2 matches 12 bases. The CDR3 here is CASSPRGTSGLGGYNEQFF. DNA for the CDR3: TGTGCCAGCAGCCCTCGGGGGACTAGCGGGCTTGGGGGTTACAATGAGCAGTTCTTC.